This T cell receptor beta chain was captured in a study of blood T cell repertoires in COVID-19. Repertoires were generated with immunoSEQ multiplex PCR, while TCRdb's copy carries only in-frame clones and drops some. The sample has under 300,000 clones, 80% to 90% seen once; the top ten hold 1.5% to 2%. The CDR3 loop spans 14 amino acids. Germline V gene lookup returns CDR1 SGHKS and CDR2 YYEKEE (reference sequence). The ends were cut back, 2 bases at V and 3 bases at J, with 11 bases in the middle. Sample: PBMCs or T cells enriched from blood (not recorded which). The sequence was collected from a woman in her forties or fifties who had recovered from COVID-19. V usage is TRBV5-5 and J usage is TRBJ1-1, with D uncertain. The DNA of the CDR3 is TGTGCCAGCAGCTTCCTGGTGCGGGACACTGAAGCTTTCTTT. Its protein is CASSFLVRDTEAFF.